A single T cell receptor beta chain is shown here with its context. Its cognate antigen is unknown. Primers for the PCR totalled 60 Vbeta and 13 Jbeta. Sequencing used immunoSEQ multiplex PCR; TCRdb keeps in-frame clones, though not all of them. The sample has 200,000 to 300,000 clones, 84% seen once. This entry is derived from a study of cytomegalovirus exposure and HLA in healthy donors. Study findings and constraints: A later analysis linked about 17,000 TCR beta sequences to HLA alleles at 0.05 false discovery rate. Many donors shared some public TCRs, even though most TCR sequences were rare.

Per germline, CDR1 MRHNA and CDR2 SNTAGT. Deletions cut 0 bases from V and 10 bases from J, with 13 bases between. CDR3 length: 14 residues. The receptor was isolated from a woman aged 40 to 55 in good health and CMV-seropositive. The sample consisted of PBMCs. The rearrangement links TRBV6-4 to TRBJ2-1; maybe TRBD2 (6 bases). CDR3 amino acids: CASSDSFYSGEQFF. CDR3 DNA: TGTGCCAGCAGTGACTCGTTTTACAGCGGGGAGCAGTTCTTC.